This entry features one T cell receptor (beta chain) sequence. Its specificity is not known. This sample was taken from a study of T cell responses to AZD1222 COVID-19 vaccine. General study points: It was only a handful of AZD1222 recipients who were seropositive at baseline. The peak T cell response came first, and repertoires were sampled only after it.

The CDR3 contains 13 residues. In germline, CDR1 is LNHDA, CDR2 SQIVND (reference sequence). Trimming took 3 bases from V and 4 from J, leaving 9 bases between them. Some clones are missing from TCRdb's copy, which holds only in-frame ones; the method was immunoSEQ multiplex PCR. The profile shows some 150,000 clones, 85% to 95% of them singletons. The source material was peripheral blood, sampled on day 0 of AZD1222 vaccination. The chain joins TRBV19 to TRBJ1-2; D ambiguous. The source is an adult in good health. DNA of the CDR3: TGTGCCAGTAGTATTGGCCAGATCTATGGCTACACCTTC. It translates to CASSIGQIYGYTF. The complete variable domain, with remaining parts taken from reference TRBV19 and TRBJ1-2, reads DGGITQSPKYLFRKEGQNVTLSCEQNLNHDAMYWYRQDPGQGLRLIYYSQIVNDFQKGDIAEGYSVSREKKESFPLTVTSAQKNPTAFYLCASSIGQIYGYTFGSGTRLTVV.